These T cell receptor beta chains were read from a single sample in a study of cytomegalovirus exposure and HLA in healthy donors. The assay was immunoSEQ multiplex PCR, and TCRdb's table has in-frame clones only and misses some. The sample has over 150,000 clones, 77% seen once. Sequencing was performed on PBMCs. The origin of the receptors is a woman aged 40 to 55 in good health and CMV-seropositive. Each CDR3 is given with its conserved first and last residue. D genes are given only for firm matches. A row's size may be missing; if present it is once, few, many or a size class.

v_call: TRBV29-1; d_call: TRBD2; j_call: TRBJ2-1; clone_size: .; cdr3_nt: TGCAGCGTTGTGGGCGGGAGCTCCTACAATGAGCAGTTCTTC; cdr3_aa: CSVVGGSSYNEQFF
v_call: TRBV5-4; d_call: .; j_call: TRBJ1-6; clone_size: .; cdr3_nt: TGTGCCAGCAGCTTGGAGAGGGTAGCAGCTTCACCCCTCCACTTT; cdr3_aa: CASSLERVAASPLHF
v_call: TRBV15; d_call: .; j_call: TRBJ1-1; clone_size: .; cdr3_nt: TGTGCCACCAGCATTTATCGGGGAATGAACACTGAAGCTTTCTTT; cdr3_aa: CATSIYRGMNTEAFF
v_call: TRBV5-6; d_call: .; j_call: TRBJ2-1; clone_size: .; cdr3_nt: TGTGCCAGCAGCTTTAGTAGGGGCTACAATGAGCAGTTCTTC; cdr3_aa: CASSFSRGYNEQFF
v_call: TRBV30; d_call: .; j_call: TRBJ1-1; clone_size: few; cdr3_nt: TGTGCCTGGAGTCAGGGGCTAGGTGAAGCTTTCTTT; cdr3_aa: CAWSQGLGEAFF
v_call: TRBV5-4; d_call: TRBD1; j_call: TRBJ1-2; clone_size: .; cdr3_nt: TGTGCCAGCAGCCCGAATGGACAGGGGGCGAATGGCTACACCTTC; cdr3_aa: CASSPNGQGANGYTF
v_call: TRBV10-3; d_call: TRBD2; j_call: TRBJ2-2; clone_size: .; cdr3_nt: TGTGCCATCAAAGGGACTAGGGACACCGGGGAGCTGTTTTTT; cdr3_aa: CAIKGTRDTGELFF
v_call: TRBV11-3; d_call: TRBD2; j_call: TRBJ2-2; clone_size: .; cdr3_nt: TGTGCCAGCAGCTTGGCGGGAGGCCGGAGGACCGGGGAGCTGTTTTTT; cdr3_aa: CASSLAGGRRTGELFF
v_call: TRBV11-3; d_call: TRBD2; j_call: TRBJ2-2; clone_size: .; cdr3_nt: TGTGCCAGCAGCCGCCCTGGACTAGCGGGACTTTCGAACACCGGGGAGCTGTTTTTT; cdr3_aa: CASSRPGLAGLSNTGELFF
v_call: TRBV7-8; d_call: TRBD1; j_call: TRBJ2-7; clone_size: .; cdr3_nt: TGTGCCAGCAGCTGGAACAGGGGGGACGAGCAGTACTTC; cdr3_aa: CASSWNRGDEQYF
v_call: TRBV9; d_call: .; j_call: TRBJ2-7; clone_size: .; cdr3_nt: TGTGCCAGCAGCGGGCGGTTGGAGGAGGAGCAGTACTTC; cdr3_aa: CASSGRLEEEQYF
v_call: TRBV9; d_call: TRBD2; j_call: TRBJ2-2; clone_size: .; cdr3_nt: TGTGCCAGCAGCGGTAGCGGGGTTGGGTTCGGGGAGCTGTTTTTT; cdr3_aa: CASSGSGVGFGELFF
v_call: TRBV30; d_call: TRBD1; j_call: TRBJ1-1; clone_size: .; cdr3_nt: TGTGCCTGGAGTGATGGACAGGGGGTTCCGAAAGCTTTCTTT; cdr3_aa: CAWSDGQGVPKAFF